Presented here are 18 T cell receptor beta chains from one specimen sequenced in a study of OX40 agonist ivuxolimab in advanced cancers. Only in-frame clones appear in the TCRdb table, and some are missing; sequencing was by immunoSEQ multiplex PCR. Of just under 60,000 clones in the sample, about 90% were seen once. The sample in question was CD4+ or CD8+ T cells sorted from blood, obtained in a trial of the OX40 agonist ivuxolimab. The receptor source for this set is an adult with an advanced solid tumor such as melanoma, head and neck, liver or kidney cancer.

In its sample, this clone was seen once. The chain employs TRBV4-3 and TRBJ2-1; unclear D gene. CDR3 length: 14 residues. Germline CDR1 and CDR2: LGHNA and YSLEER. The V and J ends lost 0 bases and 3 bases respectively, with 6 bases between them. The CDR3 DNA reads as TGCGCCAGCAGCCAAGAAGGTGACTACAATGAGCAGTTCTTC. Translated: CASSQEGDYNEQFF.

The chain uses TRBV28 and TRBJ2-3; TRBD2 aligns across 12 bases. This CDR3 spans 16 amino acids. CDR1 is MDHEN and CDR2 is SYDVKM in the germline V gene. The J segment lost 4 bases and the V segment lost 3 bases, leaving 5 bases of the junction unmatched. Written as DNA, the CDR3 is TGTGCCAGCAGTTTTGCCCTAGCGGGAGGGCCAGATACGCAGTATTTT. Its protein product is CASSFALAGGPDTQYF.

The rearrangement links TRBV27 to TRBJ2-1, with 8 bases identical to TRBD1. Germline V gene sequence: CDR1 MNHEY, CDR2 SMNVEV (reference sequence). With 3 bases clipped from V and 2 bases from J, the junction kept 3 bases outside the gene matches. The CDR3 spans 15 residues. For the CDR3, the DNA is TGTGCCAGCAGTTTCGGACAGGGTGCCTACAATGAGCAGTTCTTC. This encodes CASSFGQGAYNEQFF.

This clone was detected a few times. The rearrangement links TRBV7-9 to TRBJ2-2; maybe TRBD1 (5 bases). Trimming took off 1 base at V and 1 base at J, with 10 bases between the two ends. The CDR3 is 16 amino acids. The V gene's germline CDR1 is SEHNR and CDR2 FQNEAQ (reference sequence). DNA of the CDR3: TGTGCCAGCAGCTTAGAGGGCAGGGAGAACACCGGGGAGCTGTTTTTT. Translated, it gives CASSLEGRENTGELFF.

The rearrangement uses TRBV9 and TRBJ2-1, with D possibly TRBD2 on 6 matching bases. CDR3 length: 14 amino acids. V shed 0 bases and J shed 4 bases, with 8 bases lying between them. Germline assignment: CDR1 SGDLS and CDR2 YYNGEE. The CDR3 protein is CASSVAREYNEQFF. For the CDR3, the DNA is TGTGCCAGCAGCGTAGCCCGGGAGTACAATGAGCAGTTCTTC.

This clone was seen only once. The rearrangement uses TRBV21-1 and TRBJ1-5. TRBV21-1 is shown as a pseudogene. The CDR3 consists of 17 residues. The DNA of the CDR3 is TGTGCCAGCAGCCCCCCGGGAGGGCGCAGTGGCAATCAGCCCCAGCATTTT. It yields the protein CASSPPGGRSGNQPQHF.

The chain has TRBV5-1 and TRBJ2-1, with 7 bases identical to TRBD2. CDR1 is SGHRS, CDR2 YFSETQ, per germline. V lost 4 bases and J lost 5; bases outside the gene matches: 6. CDR3 length: 14 amino acids. This CDR3 is CASSLSGTNNEQFF. In DNA form, the CDR3 reads TGCGCCAGCAGCCTGTCCGGGACTAACAATGAGCAGTTCTTC. Variable domain in full (rest from reference TRBV5-1 and TRBJ2-1): KAGVTQTPRYLIKTRGQQVTLSCSPISGHRSVSWYQQTPGQGLQFLFEYFSETQRNKGNFPGRFSGRQFSNSRSEMNVSTLELGDSALYLCASSLSGTNNEQFFGPGTRLTVL.

J is TRBJ1-2 and V is TRBV4-2, with D unclear. The CDR3 runs 15 residues. V was trimmed by 3 bases and J by 2 bases, leaving 13 bases between them. Germline V CDR1 and CDR2: LGHNA, YNFKEQ. The CDR3 nucleotides read TGTGCCAGCAGCCATCCAATTCAGGACAACTATGGCTACACCTTC. Its protein is CASSHPIQDNYGYTF.

This clone was seen only once. V is TRBV13 and J is TRBJ2-3, with 8 bases fitting TRBD1. This CDR3 has 17 residues. V was pared by 4 bases and J by 2 bases, with 11 bases of the junction left unmatched. The germline V gene has CDR1 PRHDT and CDR2 FYEKMQ (reference sequence). As DNA, the CDR3 is TGTGCCAGCAGCTCAAGTCAGGGGGCCAGAGACACAGATACGCAGTATTTT. Amino acids: CASSSSQGARDTDTQYF.

The chain uses TRBV11-2 and TRBJ2-7; 7 bases are a match to TRBD2. The J segment lost 4 bases and the V segment lost 0 bases, leaving 3 bases of the junction unmatched. CDR1 is SGHAT, CDR2 FQNNGV, per germline. The CDR3 has 14 residues. For the CDR3, the DNA is TGTGCCAGCAGCTTAGATTTAGCGGGTTACGAGCAGTACTTC. Translated, it gives CASSLDLAGYEQYF.

The V call is TRBV7-9, the J call TRBJ2-7; the D gene is possibly TRBD1 (6 bases). Germline CDR1 reads SEHNR; CDR2 reads FQNEAQ (reference sequence). Trimming took off 1 base at V and 2 bases at J, with 9 bases between the two ends. The CDR3 has 14 residues. DNA of the CDR3: TGTGCCAGCAGCTTAGTACAGGGAACCTACGAGCAGTACTTC. This codes for CASSLVQGTYEQYF.

In its sample, this clone was seen once. The CDR3 region has the DNA TGCGCCAGCAGCTTGTGGGAGGCCAAAAACATTCAGTACTTC. It specifies CASSLWEAKNIQYF. The rearrangement joins TRBV5-1 to TRBJ2-4; D is perhaps TRBD2 (5 bases). V shed 1 base and J shed 1 base, with 6 bases lying between them. Germline CDR1 SGHRS, CDR2 YFSETQ. The CDR3 consists of 14 residues. Filled out from reference TRBV5-1 and TRBJ2-4, the complete variable domain reads KAGVTQTPRYLIKTRGQQVTLSCSPISGHRSVSWYQQTPGQGLQFLFEYFSETQRNKGNFPGRFSGRQFSNSRSEMNVSTLELGDSALYLCASSLWEAKNIQYFGAGTRLSVL.

This clone was found once. V gene TRBV4-1 combines with J gene TRBJ2-7; 7 bases align to TRBD2. V trimming: 1 base; J trimming: 4 bases; junction bases outside the gene matches: 16. The CDR3 spans 18 residues. Germline V gene sequence: CDR1 MGHRA, CDR2 YSYEKL. The CDR3 reads CASSQGAMLAEAGYEQYF. For the CDR3, the DNA is TGCGCCAGCAGCCAAGGGGCGATGCTAGCGGAGGCGGGTTACGAGCAGTACTTC.

This chain links TRBV4-1 with TRBJ2-1, with 11 bases lining up with TRBD2. J gave up 3 bases and V 0 bases, and 1 base lay outside the gene matches. The CDR3 loop spans 16 amino acids. Germline CDR1 MGHRA, CDR2 YSYEKL. The CDR3 bases are TGCGCCAGCAGCCAAGAGGGGACTAGCGGCTACAATGAGCAGTTCTTC. It encodes CASSQEGTSGYNEQFF.

The table lists this clone with a count of one. V is TRBV5-4 and J is TRBJ1-2, with D maybe TRBD1 (6 bases). The CDR3 spans 13 residues. Germline values: CDR1 SGHNT, CDR2 YYREEE (reference sequence). Between the trimmed V and J ends, which lost 2 bases and 8 bases, there was a span of 13 bases. CDR3 nucleotide sequence: TGTGCCAGCAGCTTTGGTGGGGGCCAAGGCTACACCTTC. It codes for CASSFGGGQGYTF.

J is TRBJ2-1 and V is TRBV7-8; 7 positions agree with TRBD1. In germline, CDR1 is SGHVS, CDR2 FQNEAQ. The CDR3 contains 16 residues. J was trimmed by 8 bases and V by 5 bases; bases with no gene match: 15. The CDR3 DNA sequence: TGTGCCAGCAGCGCCAGACAGGGCCCCTTATTAGATGAGCAGTTCTTC. Translation gives CASSARQGPLLDEQFF. Full variable domain (outside the CDR3, taken from reference TRBV7-8 and TRBJ2-1): GAGVSQSPRYKVAKRGQDVALRCDPISGHVSLFWYQQALGQGPEFLTYFQNEAQLDKSGLPSDRFFAERPEGSVSTLKIQRTQQEDSAVYLCASSARQGPLLDEQFFGPGTRLTVL.

This sequence joins TRBV15 and TRBJ1-4; a weak D match, TRBD1 (6 bases). V dropped 3 bases and J dropped 3 bases, with 8 bases sitting between them. The CDR3 has 14 amino acids. Germline V gene lookup returns CDR1 LNHNV and CDR2 YYDKDF (reference sequence). The CDR3 bases are TGTGCCACCAGCAGCCGACAGGCTAATGAAAAACTGTTTTTT. Translating gives CATSSRQANEKLFF.

The chain is built from TRBV9 and TRBJ2-1, with TRBD2 identical over 8 bases. V lost 3 bases to trimming and J lost 3 bases; unmatched junction nucleotides: 8. Germline lookup yields CDR1 SGDLS and CDR2 YYNGEE. CDR3 length: 16 residues. CDR3 bases: TGTGCCAGCAGCGGTCAAGCGGGAGTTGTCTACAATGAGCAGTTCTTC. Amino acid sequence: CASSGQAGVVYNEQFF.